The clone carrying this T cell receptor beta chain was seen only a few times. Its antigen is unidentified. These data come from a study of beta chain features in type 1 diabetes. Study context: Cells sorted and examined across all samples totaled almost 110 million.

Sorted CD4+ subsets: naive, central memory, regulatory, stem cell-like memory (CD45RO/CCR7/CD25/CD127/CD95/CD27 panel). Findings of the study overall: In all four CD4+ subsets, TCRB CDR3 length was significantly, moderately reduced in type 1 diabetes.

Trimming stripped 2 bases from V and 2 bases from J, with 9 bases between. The germline CDR1 and CDR2 sequences are SGHTA and FQGNSA. This CDR3 has 14 amino acids. Of the isolated RNA, all was reverse transcribed, and so the sequenced material was expressed TCRB transcripts. The data were produced by immunoSEQ multiplex PCR, yet TCRdb's version contains in-frame clones alone and is incomplete. The sample shows 240,000 or so clones, approximately 20% of them seen only once. The sequence came from a woman aged 40 to 49 with type 1 diabetes. What was sequenced was naive CD4+ T cells from blood. The chain links TRBV7-2 to TRBJ1-2; unclear D gene. This CDR3 is CASSLNSPNYGYTF. The CDR3 DNA sequence: TGTGCCAGCAGCTTAAACAGCCCCAACTATGGCTACACCTTC.